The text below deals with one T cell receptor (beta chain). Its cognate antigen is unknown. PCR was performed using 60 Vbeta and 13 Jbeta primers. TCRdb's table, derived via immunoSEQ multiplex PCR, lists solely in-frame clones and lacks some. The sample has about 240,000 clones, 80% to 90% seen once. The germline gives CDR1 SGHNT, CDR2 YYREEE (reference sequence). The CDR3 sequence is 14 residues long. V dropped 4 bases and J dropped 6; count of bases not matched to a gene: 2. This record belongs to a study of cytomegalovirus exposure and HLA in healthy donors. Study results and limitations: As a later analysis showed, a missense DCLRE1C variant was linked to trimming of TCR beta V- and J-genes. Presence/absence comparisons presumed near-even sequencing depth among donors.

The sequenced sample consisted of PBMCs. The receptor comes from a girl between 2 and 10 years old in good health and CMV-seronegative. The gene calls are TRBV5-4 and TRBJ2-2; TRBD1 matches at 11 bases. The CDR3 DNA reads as TGTGCCAGCAGCCGGGGACAGGGGGCCGGGGAGCTGTTTTTT. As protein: CASSRGQGAGELFF.